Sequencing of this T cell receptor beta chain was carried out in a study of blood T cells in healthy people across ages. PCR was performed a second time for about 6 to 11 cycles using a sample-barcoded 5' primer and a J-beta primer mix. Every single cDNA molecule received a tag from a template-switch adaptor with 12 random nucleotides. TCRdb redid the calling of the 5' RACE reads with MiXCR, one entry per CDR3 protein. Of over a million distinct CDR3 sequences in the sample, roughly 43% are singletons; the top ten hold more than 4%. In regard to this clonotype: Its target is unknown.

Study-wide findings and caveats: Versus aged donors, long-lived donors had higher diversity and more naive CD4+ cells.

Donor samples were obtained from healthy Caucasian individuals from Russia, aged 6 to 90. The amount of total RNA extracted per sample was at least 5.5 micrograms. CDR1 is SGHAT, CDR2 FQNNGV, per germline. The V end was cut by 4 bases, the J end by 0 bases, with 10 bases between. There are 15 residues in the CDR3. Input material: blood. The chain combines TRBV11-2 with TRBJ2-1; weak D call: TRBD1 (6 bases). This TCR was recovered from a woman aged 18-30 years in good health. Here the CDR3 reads CASSSQGNSYNEQFF. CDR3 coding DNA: TGTGCCAGCAGCTCCCAGGGGAACTCCTACAATGAGCAGTTCTTC.